A single T cell receptor (beta chain) is shown here with its context. Its antigen is currently unknown. RNA extraction gave at least 6 micrograms of total RNA per sample. The second PCR ran roughly 6 to 11 cycles with a sample-barcoded 5' primer and J-beta primers. Each sample provided no less than 3 million CDR3-containing paired-end reads. MiXCR, run by TCRdb on the 5' RACE reads, gives a single entry per CDR3 protein. The sample holds about 940,000 distinct CDR3 sequences, 48% seen once. These data originate in a study of blood T cells in healthy people across ages. Study-level points and caveats: Any changes in expanded clonotypes were possibly confounded, as donor CMV status remained unknown.

The sequencing sample was made of blood. The TCR sequence derives from a man aged 25 to 45 in good health.

CDR3 residues: CASTKISYEQYF. CDR3 bases: TGTGCCAGCACTAAGATCTCCTACGAGCAGTACTTC. The V and J genes are TRBV2 and TRBJ2-7; unclear D gene. Per germline, CDR1 SNHLY and CDR2 FYNNEI. The CDR3 spans 12 residues. Deletions cut 7 bases from V and 0 bases from J, with 7 bases between.